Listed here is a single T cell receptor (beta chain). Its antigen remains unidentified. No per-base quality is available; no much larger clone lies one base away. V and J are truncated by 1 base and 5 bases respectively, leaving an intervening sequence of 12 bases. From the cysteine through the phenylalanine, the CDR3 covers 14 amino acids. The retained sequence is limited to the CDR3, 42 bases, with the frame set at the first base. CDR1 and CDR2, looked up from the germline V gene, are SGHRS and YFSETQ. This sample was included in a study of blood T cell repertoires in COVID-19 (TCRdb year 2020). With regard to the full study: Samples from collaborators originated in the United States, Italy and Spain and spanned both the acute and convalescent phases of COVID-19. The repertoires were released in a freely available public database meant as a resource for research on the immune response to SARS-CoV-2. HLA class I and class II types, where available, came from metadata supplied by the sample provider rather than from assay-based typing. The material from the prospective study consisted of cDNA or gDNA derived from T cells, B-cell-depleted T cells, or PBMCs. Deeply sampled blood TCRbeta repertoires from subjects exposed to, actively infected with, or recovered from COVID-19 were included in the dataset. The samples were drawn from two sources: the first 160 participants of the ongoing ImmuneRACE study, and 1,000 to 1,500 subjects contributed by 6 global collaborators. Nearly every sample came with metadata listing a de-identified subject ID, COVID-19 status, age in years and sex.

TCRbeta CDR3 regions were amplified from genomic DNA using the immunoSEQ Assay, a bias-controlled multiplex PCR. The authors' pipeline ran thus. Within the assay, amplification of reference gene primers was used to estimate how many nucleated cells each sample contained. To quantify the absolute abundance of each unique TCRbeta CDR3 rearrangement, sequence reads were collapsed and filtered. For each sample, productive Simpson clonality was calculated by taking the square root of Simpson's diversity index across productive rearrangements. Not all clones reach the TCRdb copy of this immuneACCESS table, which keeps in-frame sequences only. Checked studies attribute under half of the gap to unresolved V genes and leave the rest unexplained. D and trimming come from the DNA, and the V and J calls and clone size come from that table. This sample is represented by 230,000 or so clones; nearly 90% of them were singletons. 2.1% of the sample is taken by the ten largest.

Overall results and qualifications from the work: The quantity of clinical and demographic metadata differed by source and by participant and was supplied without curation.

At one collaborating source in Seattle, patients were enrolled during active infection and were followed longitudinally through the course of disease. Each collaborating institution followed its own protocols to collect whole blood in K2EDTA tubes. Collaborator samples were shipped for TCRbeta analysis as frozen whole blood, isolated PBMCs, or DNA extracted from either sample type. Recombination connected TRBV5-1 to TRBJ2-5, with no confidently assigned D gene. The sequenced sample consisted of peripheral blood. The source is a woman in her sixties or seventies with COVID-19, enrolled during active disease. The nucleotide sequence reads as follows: TGCGCCAGCAGCTTGTCAAGTAACCGGGAGACCCAGTACTTC. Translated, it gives CASSLSSNRETQYF.